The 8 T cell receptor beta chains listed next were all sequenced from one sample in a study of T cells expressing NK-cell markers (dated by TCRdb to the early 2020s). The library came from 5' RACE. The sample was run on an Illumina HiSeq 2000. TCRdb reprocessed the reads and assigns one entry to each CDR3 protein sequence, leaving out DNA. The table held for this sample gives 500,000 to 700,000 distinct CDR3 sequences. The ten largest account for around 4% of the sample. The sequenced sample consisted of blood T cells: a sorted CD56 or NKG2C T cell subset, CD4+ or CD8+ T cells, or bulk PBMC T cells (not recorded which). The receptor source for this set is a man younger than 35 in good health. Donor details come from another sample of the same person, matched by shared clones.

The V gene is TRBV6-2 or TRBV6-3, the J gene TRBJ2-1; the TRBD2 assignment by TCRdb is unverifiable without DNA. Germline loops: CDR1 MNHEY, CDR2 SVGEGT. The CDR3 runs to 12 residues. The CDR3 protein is CASSYSGTKEFF.

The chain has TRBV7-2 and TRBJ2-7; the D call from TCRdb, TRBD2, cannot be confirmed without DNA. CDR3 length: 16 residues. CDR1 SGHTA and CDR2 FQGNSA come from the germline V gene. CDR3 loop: CASSQGDSGGWYEQYF.

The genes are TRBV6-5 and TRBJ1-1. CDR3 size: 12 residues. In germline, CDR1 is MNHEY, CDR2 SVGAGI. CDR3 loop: CASFVGNTEAFF.

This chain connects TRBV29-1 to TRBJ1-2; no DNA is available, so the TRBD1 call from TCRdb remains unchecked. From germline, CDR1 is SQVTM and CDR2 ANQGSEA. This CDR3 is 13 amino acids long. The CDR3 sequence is CSVELDNYYGYTF.

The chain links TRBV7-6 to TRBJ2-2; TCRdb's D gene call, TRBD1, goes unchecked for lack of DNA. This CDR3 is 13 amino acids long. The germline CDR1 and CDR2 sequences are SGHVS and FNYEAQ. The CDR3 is CASSTPGAGELFF.

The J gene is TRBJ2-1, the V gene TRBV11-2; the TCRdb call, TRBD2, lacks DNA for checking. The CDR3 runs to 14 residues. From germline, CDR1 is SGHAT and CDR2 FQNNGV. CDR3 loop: CASGIGIGYNEQFF.

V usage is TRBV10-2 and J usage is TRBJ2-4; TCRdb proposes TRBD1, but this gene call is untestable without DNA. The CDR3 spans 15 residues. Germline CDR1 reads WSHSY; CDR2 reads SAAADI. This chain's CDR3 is CASRYRTGAKNIQYF.

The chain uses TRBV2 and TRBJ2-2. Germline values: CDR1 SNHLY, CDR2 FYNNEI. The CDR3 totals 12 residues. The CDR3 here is CASGLDTGELFF.